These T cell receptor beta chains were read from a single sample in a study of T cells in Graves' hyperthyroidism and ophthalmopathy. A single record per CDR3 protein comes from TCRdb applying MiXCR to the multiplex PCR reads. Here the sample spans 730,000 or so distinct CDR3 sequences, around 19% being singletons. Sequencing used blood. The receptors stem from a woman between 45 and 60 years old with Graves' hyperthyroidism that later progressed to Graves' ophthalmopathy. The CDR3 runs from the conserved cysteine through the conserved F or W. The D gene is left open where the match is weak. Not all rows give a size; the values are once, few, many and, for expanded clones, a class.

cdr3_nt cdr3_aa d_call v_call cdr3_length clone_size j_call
TGTGCTAGTGGGCCGGGACAGGGGAACAATGAGCAGTTCTTC CASGPGQGNNEQFF TRBD1 TRBV12-5 14 few TRBJ2-1
TGTGCCAGCAGCCTCATCCCTTTGACAGGGGATGGCTACACCTTC CASSLIPLTGDGYTF TRBD1 TRBV9 15 - TRBJ1-2
TGTGCCACCAGCAAGTTCGGGATAAACACTGAAGCTTTCTTT CATSKFGINTEAFF - TRBV6-2/TRBV6-3 14 - TRBJ1-1
TGTGCCAGCAGCTGGACAGGTCGGACAGATACGCAGTATTTT CASSWTGRTDTQYF TRBD1 TRBV5-6 14 many TRBJ2-3
TGTGCCAGCAGTTACTCAGAGGGATTGGGTGATTCACCCCTCCACTTT CASSYSEGLGDSPLHF - TRBV6-5 16 - TRBJ1-6
TGTGCCAGCAGTTCCTCTAGCGGGGGGGCCACAAGCACAGATACGCAGTATTTT CASSSSSGGATSTDTQYF TRBD2 TRBV12-3/TRBV12-4 18 many TRBJ2-3
TGTGCCAGCAGTGCAGCGGGTATCTACGAGCAGTACTTC CASSAAGIYEQYF - TRBV6-1 13 few TRBJ2-7
TGCGCCAGCAGCCCTCTGGGGGACACAACTAATTCACCCCTCCACTTT CASSPLGDTTNSPLHF - TRBV4-1 16 - TRBJ1-6
TGTGCCAGCAGCGGAGGGGACAGTCAAGAGACCCAGTACTTC CASSGGDSQETQYF - TRBV7-9 14 few TRBJ2-5
TGTGCCAGCAGTGAGATTTGGCGGACGAAAGAGACCCAGTACTTC CASSEIWRTKETQYF - TRBV6-1 15 - TRBJ2-5
TGTGCCAGCAGTCGATCCGGGGCCCGCCACCCCCAGCATTTT CASSRSGARHPQHF - TRBV5-6 14 few TRBJ1-5
TGCGCCAGCAGTTCCCGGGAGGACCAAGAGACCCAGTACTTC CASSSREDQETQYF TRBD2 TRBV10-2 14 many TRBJ2-5
TGTGCCAGCAGCTCGACAGGGGGCGTCGGGGAGCTGTTTTTT CASSSTGGVGELFF TRBD1 TRBV13 14 - TRBJ2-2
TGTGCCAGCAGCTTAGGAACACGGGAGACCCAGTACTTC CASSLGTRETQYF - TRBV7-6 13 few TRBJ2-5
TGTGCCATCAGTGACGCAAGACAGGGGGACCGCCAAAACATTCAGTACTTC CAISDARQGDRQNIQYF TRBD1 TRBV10-3 17 - TRBJ2-4
TGCAGTGCTATGGGGGCCCGCGGAGATTCACCCCTCCACTTT CSAMGARGDSPLHF - TRBV20-1 14 few TRBJ1-6
TGTGCCAGCTCACCAGGGACACGGAATGAAAAACTGTTTTTT CASSPGTRNEKLFF - TRBV18 14 many TRBJ1-4
TGCAGTGCTTGGACAGGGGATCCAAGGTCACCCCTCCACTTT CSAWTGDPRSPLHF TRBD1 TRBV20-1 14 many TRBJ1-6
TGCAGTGCTAGAGATACCCGGGACGGTCAAGAGACCCAGTACTTC CSARDTRDGQETQYF - TRBV20-1 15 few TRBJ2-5
TGCAGTGCTAGTCAAACAGGGTCTAATTCACCCCTCCACTTT CSASQTGSNSPLHF - TRBV20-1 14 many TRBJ1-6
TGCAGTGCTAGAGCCTTCGACAGACTCGAGACCCAGTACTTC CSARAFDRLETQYF - TRBV20-1 14 few TRBJ2-5
TGTGCCAGCAGCATCAGGGATAATGAAGCTTTCTTT CASSIRDNEAFF - TRBV11-1 12 - TRBJ1-1
TGCGCCAGCAGCGGGGGGGACCTCACAGATACGCAGTATTTT CASSGGDLTDTQYF TRBD2 TRBV5-1 14 many TRBJ2-3
TGCAGCGTGAGACCCCTAGGTGAAAAACTGTTTTTT CSVRPLGEKLFF - TRBV29-1 12 - TRBJ1-4
TGCGCCAGCAGCTTGGCCGGGGGGGCGGATGAAAAACTGTTTTTT CASSLAGGADEKLFF - TRBV5-1 15 - TRBJ1-4
TGTGCCAGCAACGGGAGGGAGCAAGAGACCCAGTACTTC CASNGREQETQYF TRBD2 TRBV6-1 13 - TRBJ2-5
TGCAGTGCCCCCGTTTTATTTGGGTACAATGAGCAGTCCTTC CSAPVLFGYNEQSF - TRBV20-1 14 - TRBJ2-1
TGTGCCAGCAGCCAAGAGCAGGGTAGATACACCGGGGAGCTGTTTTTT CASSQEQGRYTGELFF - TRBV3-1 16 many TRBJ2-2
TGCGCCAGCAGCCAAGTGGGACAGGGGCCAAGAACTAACTATGGCTACACCTTC CASSQVGQGPRTNYGYTF TRBD1 TRBV4-1 18 - TRBJ1-2
TGCGCCAGCAGCTCCTCCGTCCGGGACGGGGATGAAAAACTGTTTTTT CASSSSVRDGDEKLFF - TRBV5-1 16 - TRBJ1-4
TGCGCCAGCAGCTTGTCGCCCTACAATGAGCAGTTCTTC CASSLSPYNEQFF - TRBV5-1 13 many TRBJ2-1
TGTGCCAGCAGCCAGACGACAGGGGCCTACGAGCAGTACTTC CASSQTTGAYEQYF TRBD1 TRBV3-1 14 many TRBJ2-7
TGCGCCAGCAGCCTTAGGGAGGGGTCTGGGGCCAACGTCCTGACTTTC CASSLREGSGANVLTF TRBD2 TRBV4-1 16 - TRBJ2-6
TGCAGCGTTGAGGGGACAGAAAACATTCAGTACTTC CSVEGTENIQYF TRBD1 TRBV29-1 12 - TRBJ2-4
TGTGCCAGCGAGGGGGCGAAGACCCAGTACTTC CASEGAKTQYF TRBD1 TRBV7-9 11 - TRBJ2-5
TGTGCCAGCACTAGTAGCGGGGGGAATGAGCAGTTCTTC CASTSSGGNEQFF TRBD2 TRBV7-3 13 - TRBJ2-1
TGCAGCGTTGAGTACGTTGACAGGGGGCAGGACACTGAAGCTTTCTTT CSVEYVDRGQDTEAFF TRBD1 TRBV29-1 16 - TRBJ1-1
TGCGCCAGCAGCTTGGGTATCGGGGGGGGCACAGATACGCAGTATTTT CASSLGIGGGTDTQYF TRBD2 TRBV5-1 16 many TRBJ2-3
TGTGCCAGCAGTTTAATTACCCCCGGGAATGAGCAGTTCTTC CASSLITPGNEQFF - TRBV12-3/TRBV12-4 14 few TRBJ2-1
TGTGCCAGCAGCCCCCCCGGGGGCGGAGAAAAACTGTTTTTT CASSPPGGGEKLFF - TRBV7-9 14 many TRBJ1-4
TGTGCCAGCAGCCCCGAAGGCCCTACAGGATTGACCTTAAATAACTATGGCTACACCTTC CASSPEGPTGLTLNNYGYTF - TRBV3-1 20 - TRBJ1-2
TGTGCCATCAGTGAGTCGACGAGGGCGGGGGCTTCCTACGAGCATTACTTC CAISESTRAGASYEHYF - TRBV10-3 17 - TRBJ2-7
TGTGCCAGCGTTGAGGGACAGGGCTACAATGAGCAGTTCTTC CASVEGQGYNEQFF TRBD1 TRBV12-3/TRBV12-4 14 few TRBJ2-1
TGTGCCAGCAGTCCTTCAGCGGGGGGGGACACCGGGGAGCTGTTTTTT CASSPSAGGDTGELFF TRBD2 TRBV12-3/TRBV12-4 16 - TRBJ2-2
TGTGCCAGTAGGACGTATAGATCGGGGGACTATGGCTACACCTTC CASRTYRSGDYGYTF - TRBV19 15 - TRBJ1-2
TGTGCCAGCAGCTTAGCGGGGCAGGGGCTAACCTACGAGCAGTACTTC CASSLAGQGLTYEQYF - TRBV7-9 16 many TRBJ2-7
TGTGCCAGCAGCACGGGACAGGGGGCCGATGGCTACACCTTC CASSTGQGADGYTF TRBD1 TRBV7-9 14 few TRBJ1-2
TGTGCCAGTAGTATTGGTTACAGGGGCGGATCGAAGGAGGGACTGTTTTTT CASSIGYRGGSKEGLFF - TRBV19 17 - TRBJ2-2
TGTGCCAGCAGAGTCCGGGGGGGCCGTACCGGGGAGCTGTTTTTT CASRVRGGRTGELFF TRBD2 TRBV6-4 15 - TRBJ2-2
TGCAGTGCTAGAGATCTCGGGGGGGGAGCAGAGACCCAGTACTTC CSARDLGGGAETQYF TRBD2 TRBV20-1 15 - TRBJ2-5